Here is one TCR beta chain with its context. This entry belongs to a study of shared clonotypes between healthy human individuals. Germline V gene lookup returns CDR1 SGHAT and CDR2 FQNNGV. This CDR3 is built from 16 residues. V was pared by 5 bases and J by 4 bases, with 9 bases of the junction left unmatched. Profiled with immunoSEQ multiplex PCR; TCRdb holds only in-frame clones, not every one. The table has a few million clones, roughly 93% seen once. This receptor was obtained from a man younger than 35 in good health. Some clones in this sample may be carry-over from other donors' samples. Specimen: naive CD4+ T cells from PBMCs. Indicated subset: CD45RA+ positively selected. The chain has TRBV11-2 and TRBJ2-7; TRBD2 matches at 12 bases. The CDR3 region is CASSPRLAGVTYEQYF. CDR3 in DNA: TGTGCCAGCAGCCCCCGACTAGCGGGAGTAACTTACGAGCAGTACTTC.